The 27 T cell receptor beta chains below were found in one sample sequenced in a study of CD8 T cells in ankylosing spondylitis. A single record per CDR3 protein comes from TCRdb applying MiXCR to the 5' RACE reads. The sample consists of 180,000 or so distinct CDR3 sequences, under 14% of them appearing once. The sample taken for sequencing was blood, either unsorted or a sorted T cell fraction (not recorded which). These TCRs come from a male donor with ankylosing spondylitis or in good health (not recorded which).

This clonotype came up a few times. V gene TRBV20-1 combines with J gene TRBJ2-2; no firm D call. This CDR3 has 14 residues. From germline, CDR1 is DFQATT and CDR2 SNEGSKA (reference sequence). V lost 6 bases and J 1 base, leaving 12 bases between the germline ends. The CDR3 loop reads CSASSGLNTGELFF. DNA for the CDR3: TGCAGTGCGTCCAGTGGATTGAACACCGGGGAGCTGTTTTTT.

The table lists this clonotype with a few counts. This chain connects TRBV5-1 to TRBJ1-2; D call uncertain. Trimming removed 0 bases from V and 4 bases from J, with 7 bases in between. The CDR3 length is 13 residues. CDR1 and CDR2 from the germline V gene are SGHRS and YFSETQ. DNA for the CDR3: TGCGCCAGCAGCTTGGGGGTGGGCTATGGCTACACCTTC. It is translated as CASSLGVGYGYTF.

This clonotype came up many times. The rearrangement joins TRBV29-1 to TRBJ2-6; D is uncertain. Per the germline V gene, CDR1 is SQVTM and CDR2 is ANQGSEA. V dropped 6 bases and J dropped 1 base, with 7 bases sitting between them. CDR3 length equals 13 residues. In DNA, the CDR3 is TGCAGCGTCAAAATATCTGGGGCCAACGTCCTGACTTTC. Amino acid sequence: CSVKISGANVLTF.

This clonotype was seen many times. The V and J genes are TRBV7-2 and TRBJ2-1; TRBD2 matches at 8 bases. The CDR3 extends over 17 amino acids. In germline, CDR1 is SGHTA, CDR2 FQGNSA. Germline trimming cut 0 bases from V and 14 bases from J; bases unmatched to any gene: 18. CDR3: CASSLAGASGRPLSKFF. CDR3 coding DNA: TGTGCCAGCAGCTTAGCGGGTGCGAGCGGGAGACCACTAAGCAAGTTCTTC.

This clonotype was observed a few times. CDR3 sequence: CASSSGTGCTF. The CDR3 DNA follows: TGTGCCAGCAGCTCAGGGACAGGGTGCACCTTC. The chain couples TRBV11-2 to TRBJ1-2, with 9 bases aligning to TRBD1. The CDR3 length is 11 residues. Germline values: CDR1 SGHAT, CDR2 FQNNGV. Trimming cost V 4 bases and J 13 bases; bases outside gene matches: 4.

There are many counts of this clonotype. The chain recombines TRBV9 with TRBJ2-2, with D maybe TRBD2 (5 bases). CDR3 length: 15 residues. Trimming cost V 0 bases and J 0 bases, with 6 bases left between them. Germline V gene data show CDR1 as SGDLS and CDR2 as YYNGEE. This chain's CDR3 is CASSVGLSNTGELFF. The CDR3, as DNA: TGTGCCAGCAGCGTAGGACTATCGAACACCGGGGAGCTGTTTTTT.

The sample holds a few counts of this clonotype. The chain links TRBV5-1 to TRBJ2-3; perhaps D is TRBD1 or TRBD2 (5 bases each). The V end lost 0 bases, the J end lost 0 bases, and 11 bases lay between the germline ends. The CDR3 spans 16 residues. Germline CDR1 SGHRS, CDR2 YFSETQ. The CDR3 spells CASSLVGDPSTDTQYF. The CDR3 nucleotides read TGCGCCAGCAGCTTGGTGGGGGACCCTAGCACAGATACGCAGTATTTT.

This clonotype was seen at least ten times. This chain connects TRBV20-1 to TRBJ2-7, with 11 bases that match TRBD2. J gave up 0 bases and V 3 bases, and 4 bases lay outside the gene matches. Looked up from germline, CDR1 is DFQATT and CDR2 is SNEGSKA (reference sequence). This CDR3 contains 15 residues. The CDR3 nucleotides read TGCAGTGCTAGGGAACTAGCGGGGGTCTCCTACGAGCAGTACTTC. This gives the protein CSARELAGVSYEQYF.

This clonotype was observed at least ten times. The chain uses TRBV2 and TRBJ2-2, with D unresolved. The CDR3 sequence is 12 residues long. Germline CDR1 reads SNHLY; CDR2 reads FYNNEI. V lost 4 bases and J lost 6, with 6 bases in between. The CDR3 nucleotides are TGTGCCAGCAGTGTTCATGCCGGGGAGCTGTTTTTT. Translation: CASSVHAGELFF.

This clonotype was found a few times. The V call is TRBV12-3 or TRBV12-4, the J call TRBJ2-5; tentative D call: TRBD2 (5 bases). Trimming left V 5 bases short and J 1 base short, with 14 bases between. CDR3 length: 15 residues. Written as DNA, the CDR3 is TGTGCCAGCAGTCCCCTCCGGGGTATCCAAGAGACCCAGTACTTC. Translated, it gives CASSPLRGIQETQYF.

This clonotype was observed at least ten times. The CDR3 nucleotides read TGTGCCAGCAGCGAGGGACCTTACGAGCAGTACTTC. This translates into CASSEGPYEQYF. The chain employs TRBV7-8 and TRBJ2-7; either TRBD1 or TRBD2 may fit D (5 bases each). This CDR3 spans 12 amino acids. Trimming took 5 bases from V and 4 from J, leaving 9 bases between them. Germline loops: CDR1 SGHVS, CDR2 FQNEAQ.

V is TRBV5-1 and J is TRBJ2-2; no reliable D call. Looked up from germline, CDR1 is SGHRS and CDR2 is YFSETQ. Between the trimmed V and J ends, which lost 0 bases and 4 bases, there was a span of 16 bases. CDR3 length: 17 amino acids. CDR3 DNA: TGCGCCAGCAGCTTGGTGCAGTTCGAAACGGGCACCGGGGAGCTGTTTTTT. It codes for CASSLVQFETGTGELFF.

This clonotype has just a few counts. V is TRBV5-1 and J is TRBJ2-3, with 9 positions matching TRBD1. Looked up from germline, CDR1 is SGHRS and CDR2 is YFSETQ. This CDR3 has 15 residues. V shed 3 bases and J 4 bases; nucleotides not matched to a gene: 6. The CDR3 DNA is TGCGCCAGCAGCTGGGGACAGGGTAATTCAGATACGCAGTATTTT. Protein product: CASSWGQGNSDTQYF.

A few counts support this clonotype. V usage is TRBV28 and J usage is TRBJ2-7; 13 bases are a match to TRBD2. The germline gives CDR1 MDHEN, CDR2 SYDVKM. V was pared by 5 bases and J by 4 bases, with 8 bases of the junction left unmatched. The CDR3 spans 16 residues. The CDR3 bases are TGTGCCAGCAGTGATCGACGACTAGCGGGGGGTTACGAGCAGTACTTC. Residues: CASSDRRLAGGYEQYF.

This clonotype was recorded at least ten times. The gene calls are TRBV5-4 and TRBJ2-5, with 11 bases aligning to TRBD2. Germline V gives CDR1 SGHNT, CDR2 YYREEE (reference sequence). The CDR3 is made up of 18 amino acids. Trimming cost V 4 bases and J 2 bases; bases outside gene matches: 13. In DNA, the CDR3 is TGTGCCAGCAGCCCGGGTCGGCTAGCGGGAGGAGGGCAAGAGACCCAGTACTTC. Translation gives CASSPGRLAGGGQETQYF. The whole variable domain, remainder taken from reference TRBV5-4 and TRBJ2-5, is ETGVTQSPTHLIKTRGQQVTLRCSSQSGHNTVSWYQQALGQGPQFIFQYYREEENGRGNFPPRFSGLQFPNYSSELNVNALELDDSALYLCASSPGRLAGGGQETQYFGPGTRLLVL.

This clonotype was observed a handful of times. This chain links TRBV5-1 with TRBJ2-3; D might be TRBD2 (6 bases). This CDR3 comprises 14 residues. Germline V gives CDR1 SGHRS, CDR2 YFSETQ. The V and J ends lost 0 bases and 4 bases respectively, with 9 bases between them. The DNA of the CDR3 is TGCGCCAGCAGCTTGGGCGGGACTGCAGATACGCAGTATTTT. Protein product: CASSLGGTADTQYF.

The chain combines TRBV5-4 with TRBJ2-5, with 9 bases fitting TRBD2. CDR1 and CDR2 (germline): SGHNT, YYREEE (reference sequence). With V trimmed by 3 bases and J by 4 bases, 10 bases remained unmatched. CDR3 length: 16 amino acids. CDR3 coding DNA: TGTGCCAGCAGCTCGCCGACTAGCGGTCCCGGAGAGACCCAGTACTTC. Translation: CASSSPTSGPGETQYF.

The J gene is TRBJ1-4, the V gene TRBV6-1; the match to TRBD1 covers 10 bases. This CDR3 spans 18 amino acids. Germline V lookup: CDR1 MNHNS, CDR2 SASEGT. V was pared by 7 bases and J by 1 base, with 12 bases of the junction left unmatched. CDR3 bases: TGTGCCAGCAACCCTGGACAGGGGGGTTTTGGAACTAATGAAAAACTGTTTTTT. Its translation is CASNPGQGGFGTNEKLFF.

This clonotype was found many times. V is TRBV12-3 or TRBV12-4 and J is TRBJ2-1; TRBD2 matches 9 bases. The CDR3 consists of 15 residues. The junction had 3 bases not matched to a gene; V was cut back by 1 base and J by 5 bases. Here the CDR3 reads CASSLEGLADNEQFF. The DNA of the CDR3 is TGTGCCAGCAGTTTAGAGGGACTAGCAGACAATGAGCAGTTCTTC.

This clonotype showed up just a few times. The chain employs TRBV20-1 and TRBJ2-1; tentative D call: TRBD2 (6 bases). The CDR3 sequence is 14 residues long. V dropped 2 bases and J dropped 7 bases, with 15 bases sitting between them. Germline CDR1 is DFQATT and CDR2 is SNEGSKA (reference sequence). This chain's CDR3 is CSARPWRDRNEQFF. For the CDR3, the DNA is TGCAGTGCTAGACCCTGGCGGGATCGGAATGAGCAGTTCTTC.

At least ten counts were recorded for this clonotype. The chain recombines TRBV4-1 with TRBJ2-5, with TRBD2 identical over 8 bases. Germline assignment: CDR1 MGHRA and CDR2 YSYEKL. The CDR3 loop spans 16 amino acids. Losses at the gene ends were 3 bases for V and 4 bases for J; bases not matched to a gene: 10. The CDR3 is CASSHGSSGSLETQYF. The CDR3 DNA follows: TGCGCCAGCAGCCATGGGTCCAGCGGGAGTCTAGAGACCCAGTACTTC.

This clonotype was observed at least ten times. V is TRBV27 and J is TRBJ2-7, with 10 positions matching TRBD1. Trimming took 3 bases from V and 3 from J; bases not matched to a gene: 5. The CDR3 extends over 15 amino acids. Germline-derived CDR1 and CDR2 are MNHEY and SMNVEV (reference sequence). CDR3 amino acids: CASSFGTGVRYEQYF. As DNA, the CDR3 is TGTGCCAGCAGTTTTGGGACAGGGGTACGCTACGAGCAGTACTTC.

As concerns this clonotype: A much larger clone differs by one base, so this may be a read error. V is TRBV5-1 and J is TRBJ1-5; 7 nucleotides match TRBD1. This CDR3 is built from 14 residues. CDR1 and CDR2 from the germline V gene are SGHRS and YFSETQ. DNA for the CDR3: TGCGCCAGCATCCGACAGGGTGGCAATCAGCCCCGGCATTTT. Protein product: CASIRQGGNQPRHF.

This clonotype was picked up many times. This chain joins TRBV7-7 and TRBJ2-1; 7 bases line up with TRBD1. J lost 6 bases, V lost 5 bases, and 7 bases had no gene match. This CDR3 is 14 amino acids long. CDR1 SSHAT and CDR2 FNYEAQ come from the germline V gene (reference sequence). In DNA form, the CDR3 reads TGTGCCAGCAGCCACAGGGGTCAAGGCAATGAGCAGTTCTTC. This codes for CASSHRGQGNEQFF.

V usage is TRBV20-1 and J usage is TRBJ1-1; D possibly corresponds to TRBD1 (6 bases). The germline V gene has CDR1 DFQATT and CDR2 SNEGSKA (reference sequence). The CDR3 loop spans 13 amino acids. V lost 3 bases and J 5 bases, leaving 13 bases between the germline ends. The CDR3 sequence is CSASRQGLTEAFF. In DNA form, the CDR3 reads TGCAGTGCTAGTAGGCAGGGGCTAACTGAAGCTTTCTTT.

This clonotype has a handful of counts. The gene calls are TRBV11-2 and TRBJ2-1; 9 positions match TRBD2. Per germline, CDR1 SGHAT and CDR2 FQNNGV. V trimming: 2 bases; J trimming: 3 bases; junction bases outside the gene matches: 5. The CDR3 spans 16 residues. For the CDR3, the DNA is TGTGCCAGCAGCTTATCCGGGACTAGCTACTACAATGAGCAGTTCTTC. Translated: CASSLSGTSYYNEQFF.

This clonotype was found many times. The rearrangement links TRBV6-5 to TRBJ2-2, with D perhaps TRBD2 (6 bases). In germline, CDR1 is MNHEY, CDR2 SVGAGI. This CDR3 contains 16 residues. The V end was cut by 4 bases, the J end by 1 base, with 13 bases between. The CDR3 bases are TGTGCCAGCAGTTCCCTTCCAGCGGGGAACACCGGGGAGCTGTTTTTT. This gives the protein CASSSLPAGNTGELFF.